This T cell receptor beta chain was identified in a study of a mutant IDH1 vaccine in newly diagnosed glioma. The time point: week 35, safety follow-up. The vaccine gave 300 ug of a 20-mer mutant IDH1 peptide subcutaneously per dose. Some clones are missing from TCRdb's copy, which holds only in-frame ones; the method was immunoSEQ multiplex PCR. The sample contains about 55,000 clones, 80% to 90% of which appear only once. This clone appeared a few times. Its antigen is as yet unknown. Germline V gives CDR1 MNHEY, CDR2 SMNVEV (reference sequence). The CDR3 runs to 16 residues. The germline V and J ends were trimmed by 4 bases and 2 bases, with 17 bases remaining between them.

V usage is TRBV27 and J usage is TRBJ2-5, with D tentatively TRBD1 or TRBD2 (5 bases each). This material consisted of PBMCs, taken from a glioma patient whose treatment included an IDH1 peptide vaccine. The origin of this receptor is a woman younger than 35 with glioma. CDR3 sequence: CASSSAVWWGQETQYF. CDR3 nucleotides: TGTGCCAGCAGTTCGGCTGTTTGGTGGGGGCAAGAGACCCAGTACTTC.